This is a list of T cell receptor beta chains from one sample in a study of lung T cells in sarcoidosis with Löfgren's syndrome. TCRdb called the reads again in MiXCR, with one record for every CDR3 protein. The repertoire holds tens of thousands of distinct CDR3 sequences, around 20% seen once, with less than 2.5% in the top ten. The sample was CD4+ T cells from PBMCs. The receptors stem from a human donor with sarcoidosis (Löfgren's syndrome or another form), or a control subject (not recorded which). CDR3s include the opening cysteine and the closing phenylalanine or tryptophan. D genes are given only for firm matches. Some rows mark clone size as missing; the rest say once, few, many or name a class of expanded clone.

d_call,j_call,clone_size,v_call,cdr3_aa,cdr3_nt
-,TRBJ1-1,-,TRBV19,CAISVQGHPNTEAFF,TGTGCCATTAGTGTTCAAGGTCACCCGAACACTGAAGCTTTCTTT
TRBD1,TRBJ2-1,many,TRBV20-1,CSAKGQSSYNEQFF,TGCAGTGCTAAGGGACAGAGCTCCTACAATGAGCAGTTCTTC
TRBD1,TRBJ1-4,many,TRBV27,CASSPLGQGREKLFF,TGTGCCAGCAGCCCCTTAGGACAGGGCCGGGAAAAACTGTTTTTT
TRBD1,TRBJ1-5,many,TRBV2,CASSGTGGQPQHF,TGTGCCAGCAGTGGGACAGGTGGACAGCCCCAGCATTTT
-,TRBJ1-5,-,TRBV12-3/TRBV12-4,CASSLAGRGRRNQPQHF,TGTGCCAGCAGTTTAGCCGGGAGGGGCCGAAGGAATCAGCCCCAGCATTTT
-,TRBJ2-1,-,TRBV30,CAWSRDSLNEQFF,TGTGCCTGGAGTCGAGACAGCCTCAATGAGCAGTTCTTC
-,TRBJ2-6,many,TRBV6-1,CASRQRVRGASGANVLTF,TGTGCCAGCAGACAAAGGGTCAGGGGTGCCTCTGGGGCCAACGTCCTGACTTTC
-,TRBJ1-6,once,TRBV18,CASSPPGVNSPLHF,TGTGCCAGCTCACCACCAGGGGTAAATTCACCCCTCCACTTT
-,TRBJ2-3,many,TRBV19,CASSTDRPDTQYF,TGTGCCAGTAGTACGGACCGACCAGATACGCAGTATTTT
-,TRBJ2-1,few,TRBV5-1,CASRVGSSYNEQFF,TGCGCCAGCAGAGTGGGGAGCTCCTACAATGAGCAGTTCTTC
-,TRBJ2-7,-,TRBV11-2,CASSSWDISYEQYF,TGTGCCAGCAGCTCATGGGACATCTCCTACGAGCAGTACTTC
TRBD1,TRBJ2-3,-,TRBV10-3,CATRTGGTDTQYF,TGTGCCACCAGGACAGGCGGCACAGATACGCAGTATTTT
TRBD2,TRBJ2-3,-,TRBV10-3,CAISDPYLAGGPSTQYF,TGTGCCATCAGTGACCCGTACCTAGCGGGAGGGCCAAGTACGCAGTATTTT
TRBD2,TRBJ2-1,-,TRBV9,CASSARTSGRTHEQFF,TGTGCCAGCAGCGCTCGGACTAGCGGGAGAACCCATGAGCAGTTCTTC
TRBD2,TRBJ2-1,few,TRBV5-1,CASSPERGHEQFF,TGCGCCAGCAGCCCGGAGCGGGGGCATGAGCAGTTCTTC
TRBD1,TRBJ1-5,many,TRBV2,CASSPDRDRNQPQHF,TGTGCCAGCAGTCCCGACAGGGATAGGAATCAGCCCCAGCATTTT
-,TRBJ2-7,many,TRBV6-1,CATRTGDSYEQYF,TGTGCCACTCGCACAGGTGACTCCTACGAGCAGTACTTC
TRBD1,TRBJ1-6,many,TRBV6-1,CASSTTGPRSSYNSPLHF,TGTGCCAGCAGTACGACAGGGCCCAGGAGCTCCTATAATTCACCCCTCCACTTT